The next 15 T cell receptor beta chains were all read from a single sample in a study of metastatic and nonmetastatic thyroid tumors. Every patient underwent thyroid surgery untreated. TCRdb re-analyzed the PCR reads using MiXCR. The profile shows over 15,000 clones, approximately 25% of them singletons. The sequenced sample consisted of tumor tissue. Every receptor here comes from a female donor with papillary thyroid cancer or a benign thyroid nodule (not recorded which). Some clones in this sample may be carry-over from other donors' samples.

The chain combines TRBV5-1 with TRBJ2-7; D uncertain. In germline, CDR1 is SGHRS, CDR2 YFSETQ. V lost 0 bases, J lost 1 base, and 11 bases lay in between. This CDR3 region has 15 residues. This CDR3 reads CASSLAPGPSYEQYF. The CDR3 nucleotides read TGCGCCAGCAGCTTGGCGCCAGGCCCGTCCTACGAGCAGTACTTC.

In this sample, this clone turned up many times. The genes are TRBV12-3 or TRBV12-4 and TRBJ2-3; 8 positions match TRBD2. Trimming took 4 bases from V and 1 from J; bases not matched to a gene: 7. This CDR3 is 16 amino acids long. In DNA form, the CDR3 reads TGTGCCAGCAGTTCGCGGGGGGCCTCTGGCACAGATACGCAGTATTTT. Its translation: CASSSRGASGTDTQYF.

This clone was recorded at least ten times. The chain has TRBV7-9 and TRBJ2-3, with D unresolved. The CDR3 runs to 12 residues. In germline, CDR1 is SEHNR, CDR2 FQNEAQ (reference sequence). V was shortened by 0 bases and J by 3 bases, with 1 base between the two germline ends. The CDR3 sequence: CASSLATDTQYF. The CDR3 region has the DNA TGTGCCAGCAGCTTAGCTACAGATACGCAGTATTTT.

This clone has more than one count but fewer than ten. V and J are TRBV6-6 and TRBJ2-2, with 8 bases aligning to TRBD2. CDR1 is MNHNY and CDR2 is SVGAGI in the germline V gene (reference sequence). With V trimmed by 2 bases and J by 3 bases, 11 bases remained unmatched. The CDR3 is made up of 18 amino acids. CDR3 in amino acids: CASSYVGSGEQYTGELFF. DNA for the CDR3: TGTGCCAGCAGTTACGTTGGTAGCGGGGAACAATACACCGGGGAGCTGTTTTTT.

The CDR3 DNA sequence: TGTGCCATCAGTAATACATGGGAGAACACTGAAGCTTTCTTT. It is translated as CAISNTWENTEAFF. This sequence joins TRBV11-2 and TRBJ1-1, with D unclear. Trimming took off 10 bases at V and 1 base at J, with 16 bases between the two ends. This CDR3 is 14 amino acids long. Germline V gives CDR1 SGHAT, CDR2 FQNNGV.

This clone showed up just a few times. The chain uses TRBV28 and TRBJ2-7, with a weak D call TRBD1 (5 bases). CDR1 and CDR2 (germline): MDHEN, SYDVKM. This CDR3 contains 12 residues. Trimming removed 3 bases from V and 2 bases from J, with 5 bases in between. The CDR3 protein is CASSFRAYEQYF. DNA of the CDR3: TGTGCCAGCAGTTTCAGGGCCTACGAGCAGTACTTC.

The chain is built from TRBV30 and TRBJ1-2, with 10 bases identical to TRBD1. The V gene end was trimmed by 2 bases and the J gene end by 4 bases; junction bases not matched to a gene: 4. CDR1 is GTSNPN, CDR2 SVGIG, per germline (reference sequence). The CDR3 consists of 14 residues. CDR3 sequence reads: CAWSWTGGSYGYTF. DNA for the CDR3: TGTGCCTGGAGTTGGACAGGGGGGAGCTATGGCTACACCTTC.

As for this clone: The conserved closing phenylalanine or tryptophan is absent in this CDR3, likely reflecting a read error. Because the CDR3's place on the DNA is in doubt, the DNA is left out and the CDR3 is given as listed by TCRdb. The J gene is TRBJ2-2, the V gene TRBV9. Germline CDR1 and CDR2: SGDLS and YYNGEE. The CDR3 sequence runs 12 residues, both termini included. This CDR3 reads CASSASAGGGSG.

This clone has a count of ten or more. This chain joins TRBV25-1 and TRBJ2-7, with D tentatively TRBD2 (6 bases). CDR1 MGHDK and CDR2 SYGVNS come from the germline V gene. The CDR3 is 12 residues long. V lost 4 bases to trimming and J lost 7 bases, with 11 bases between them. The CDR3 here is CASSVGGREQYF. CDR3 DNA sequence: TGTGCCAGCAGTGTGGGGGGACGGGAGCAGTACTTC.

By its share, this clone is medium-sized. J is TRBJ1-3 and V is TRBV4-1; 7 bases agree with TRBD1. CDR3 length equals 17 residues. Germline CDR1 is MGHRA and CDR2 is YSYEKL. With 3 bases clipped from V and 0 bases from J, the junction kept 8 bases outside the gene matches. The CDR3 here is CASSHYLTGSSGNTIYF. The CDR3 DNA sequence: TGCGCCAGCAGCCATTATCTGACAGGGAGCTCTGGAAACACCATATATTTT.

V is TRBV12-3 or TRBV12-4 and J is TRBJ2-3; 11 bases align to TRBD2. This CDR3 is built from 15 residues. V shed 3 bases, J shed 5 bases, and the junction held 4 bases outside the gene matches. As DNA, the CDR3 is TGTGCCAGCAGTTTTAGGCTAGCGGGAGGAGATACGCAGTATTTT. Encoded protein: CASSFRLAGGDTQYF.

There are a few counts of this clone. V is TRBV12-3 or TRBV12-4 and J is TRBJ2-7; D might be TRBD1 (5 bases). The CDR3 has 14 amino acids. V was pared by 5 bases and J by 3 bases, with 14 bases between. Written as DNA, the CDR3 is TGTGCCAGCAGTCGCTGGGAAACAGGCTACGAGCAGTACTTC. Residues: CASSRWETGYEQYF.

In its sample, this clone is medium-sized. CDR3 amino acids: CASSEEAGNYGYTF. The CDR3 bases are TGTGCCAGCAGTGAAGAGGCAGGCAACTATGGCTACACCTTC. The chain carries TRBV6-1 and TRBJ1-2; D call uncertain. Deletions cut 1 base from V and 2 bases from J, with 8 bases between. Per the germline V gene, CDR1 is MNHNS and CDR2 is SASEGT. The CDR3 runs 14 residues.

This clone has a count of ten or more. CDR3 sequence: CASSLGRGPSYEQYF. The CDR3 DNA reads TGTGCCAGCAGCTTAGGGAGGGGCCCGAGCTACGAGCAGTACTTC. The V gene is TRBV11-3, the J gene TRBJ2-7, with D perhaps TRBD2 (6 bases). V was clipped by 1 base and J by 3 bases, with 13 bases between them. From germline, CDR1 is SGHNT and CDR2 YENEEA. This CDR3 has 15 amino acids.

This clone was counted only a few times. A much bigger clone sits one base away, suggesting this may be a read error. This chain links TRBV10-3 with TRBJ2-4; D might be TRBD2 (7 bases). The CDR3 extends over 15 amino acids. Per germline, CDR1 ENHRY and CDR2 SYGVKD. V lost 0 bases, J lost 7 bases, and 13 bases lay in between. CDR3 region: CAISESRGGANIQYF. The CDR3 bases are TGTGCCATCAGTGAGTCTAGAGGGGGGGCCAACATTCAGTACTTC.